The TCR beta chain described here comes from a study of CD8+CD57+ T cells in acquired aplastic anemia. The wider study: Sorted CD4+ plus CD8+ cells gave DNA averaging around 3 ug. CD4+ cells from healthy donors averaged around 10 million reads.

Study conclusions and caveats: Comparison of patients with controls identified roughly 27 shared CD8+ CDR3 sequences.

In this sample, this clonotype turned up many times. What it binds is unknown. V lost 5 bases, J lost 1 base, and 8 bases lay in between. Germline-derived CDR1 and CDR2 are SGHTA and FQGNSA. The CDR3 totals 13 residues. The study profiled TCR beta VDJ and CDR3 using genomic DNA as template. TCRdb reanalysed the reads using MiXCR and keeps one entry per CDR3 protein. The data hold fewer than 250,000 distinct CDR3 sequences, with roughly 56% observed a single time. Sequenced input: sorted CD4+, CD8+, or CD8+CD57+ T cells (not recorded which) from PBMCs. V gene TRBV7-2 combines with J gene TRBJ2-5; D is uncertain. This clonotype was obtained from a human donor in good health, serving as a control. CDR3 coding DNA: TGTGCCAGCAGCCAGTATTCCCAAGAGACCCAGTACTTC. Protein: CASSQYSQETQYF.